Presented here are 27 T cell receptor beta chains from one specimen sequenced in a study of T-cell memory formation after mild COVID-19. TCRdb itself ran the 5' RACE reads through MiXCR, one entry per CDR3 protein. This table holds roughly 600,000 distinct CDR3 sequences, roughly 18% found once. Sequencing used PBMCs or a T cell subset sorted from them (not recorded which). These receptors were taken from an adult woman who had mild COVID-19 (a few samples of this study predate the infection). Cell type and time point are not known.

V and J are TRBV5-1 and TRBJ1-1; D not resolved. Germline CDR1 reads SGHRS; CDR2 reads YFSETQ. Trimming took 3 bases from V and 6 from J, leaving 21 bases between them. The CDR3 runs to 16 residues. As DNA, the CDR3 is TGCGCCAGCAGCTCCGGGTCCTCTTCGGGTGTCGCTGAAGCTTTCTTT. Protein sequence: CASSSGSSSGVAEAFF.

The chain employs TRBV27 and TRBJ2-7; no definite D call. CDR1 is MNHEY and CDR2 is SMNVEV in the germline V gene (reference sequence). Trimming took 2 bases from V and 1 from J, leaving 15 bases between them. This CDR3 comprises 16 residues. The CDR3 protein is CASSLTGTDLSYEQYF. CDR3 nucleotide sequence: TGTGCCAGCAGTTTAACCGGTACCGACCTTTCCTACGAGCAGTACTTC.

The rearrangement links TRBV14 to TRBJ2-5; 8 bases line up with TRBD1. After removal of 3 bases from V and 13 bases from J, the junction contained 10 bases not matched to a gene. From germline, CDR1 is SGHDN and CDR2 FVKESK. The CDR3 totals 13 residues. CDR3 nucleotides: TGTGCCAGCAGCCAGGCGGAAGGGGACAGGTCGTACTTC. Translation gives CASSQAEGDRSYF.

The gene calls are TRBV27 and TRBJ1-5; no firm D call. Germline lookup yields CDR1 MNHEY and CDR2 SMNVEV (reference sequence). The CDR3 is made up of 13 amino acids. Trimming left V 2 bases short and J 3 bases short, with 5 bases between. The CDR3 is CASSLSTNQPQHF. The CDR3 region has the DNA TGTGCCAGCAGTTTAAGTACCAATCAGCCCCAGCATTTT.

The chain links TRBV20-1 to TRBJ2-7; TRBD1 aligns across 8 bases. V shed 4 bases, J shed 2 bases, and the junction held 7 bases outside the gene matches. There are 14 residues in the CDR3. Germline V gene lookup returns CDR1 DFQATT and CDR2 SNEGSKA (reference sequence). In DNA, the CDR3 is TGCAGTGCTAAAGACAGGGGTGGACCCTACGAGCAGTACTTC. As protein: CSAKDRGGPYEQYF.

The genes are TRBV5-4 and TRBJ2-5; 8 nucleotides agree with TRBD2. The CDR3 runs to 15 residues. Germline V gives CDR1 SGHNT, CDR2 YYREEE (reference sequence). After removal of 4 bases from V and 3 bases from J, the junction contained 8 bases not matched to a gene. As DNA, the CDR3 is TGTGCCAGCAGCACCGGGACTAGTAAAAAAGAGACCCAGTACTTC. It is translated as CASSTGTSKKETQYF. The whole variable domain, filled in from reference TRBV5-4 and TRBJ2-5, reads ETGVTQSPTHLIKTRGQQVTLRCSSQSGHNTVSWYQQALGQGPQFIFQYYREEENGRGNFPPRFSGLQFPNYSSELNVNALELDDSALYLCASSTGTSKKETQYFGPGTRLLVL.

This clonotype was detected only a few times. This rearrangement joins TRBV4-2 to TRBJ1-2; TRBD1 is a possible D gene (5 bases). The CDR3 spans 15 residues. Between the trimmed V and J ends, which lost 1 base and 7 bases, there was a span of 16 bases. Germline CDR1 and CDR2: LGHNA and YNFKEQ. CDR3 sequence reads: CASSQVGQGEAGYTF. CDR3 DNA sequence: TGTGCCAGCAGCCAAGTTGGGCAGGGAGAAGCTGGCTACACCTTC.

This clonotype was observed a few times. The chain recombines TRBV7-8 with TRBJ2-6; TRBD1 might be the D (5 bases). The CDR3 spans 19 residues. V lost 5 bases and J 0 bases, leaving 20 bases between the germline ends. From germline, CDR1 is SGHVS and CDR2 FQNEAQ. The chain's CDR3 is CASSLLGAGFRSGANVLTF. Here the CDR3 DNA reads TGTGCCAGCAGCCTCCTAGGGGCAGGGTTTCGCTCTGGGGCCAACGTCCTGACTTTC.

This clonotype occurred a few times. This sequence joins TRBV29-1 and TRBJ2-7; 9 bases are shared with TRBD2. Germline CDR1 SQVTM, CDR2 ANQGSEA. V gave up 7 bases and J gave up 2 bases; unmatched junction bases: 9. CDR3 length: 14 amino acids. CDR3 amino acids: CSAALAGRAYEQYF. CDR3 coding DNA: TGCAGCGCAGCCCTAGCGGGGAGGGCCTACGAGCAGTACTTC.

The chain recombines TRBV6-5 with TRBJ1-5; D ambiguous. CDR1 and CDR2 from the germline V gene are MNHEY and SVGAGI. V lost 5 bases and J lost 3, with 8 bases in between. This CDR3 has 13 amino acids. The CDR3 nucleotides read TGTGCCAGCAGTACGGGCCTCAATCAGCCCCAGCATTTT. Encoded protein: CASSTGLNQPQHF.

This chain uses TRBV20-1 with TRBJ1-2; the D gene is possibly TRBD1 (5 bases). The CDR3 is 18 residues long. V was shortened by 0 bases and J by 0 bases, with 20 bases between the two germline ends. Germline V gene data show CDR1 as DFQATT and CDR2 as SNEGSKA (reference sequence). The CDR3 DNA reads as TGCAGTGCTAGAGATCCTACGGGGCTGGTCCCACCTAACTATGGCTACACCTTC. Translated: CSARDPTGLVPPNYGYTF.

This clonotype was seen only a few times. This rearrangement joins TRBV29-1 to TRBJ2-3; 9 bases map to TRBD1. The CDR3 sequence is 13 residues long. In germline, CDR1 is SQVTM, CDR2 ANQGSEA. Trimming took 6 bases from V and 2 from J; bases not matched to a gene: 3. The CDR3 coding sequence is TGCAGCGTGGACAGGGGAGTCACAGATACGCAGTATTTT. Its protein is CSVDRGVTDTQYF.

V gene TRBV5-6 combines with J gene TRBJ2-3, with TRBD1 identical over 7 bases. There are 16 residues in the CDR3. V lost 0 bases, J lost 4 bases, and 8 bases stayed unmatched. CDR1 and CDR2 from the germline V gene are SGHDT and YYEEEE. Here the CDR3 DNA reads TGTGCCAGCAGCTTGGCCAGGCCCCAGGGGGCAGATACGCAGTATTTT. This sequence encodes CASSLARPQGADTQYF.

The rearrangement uses TRBV2 and TRBJ2-7; no clear D gene. The CDR3 length is 14 residues. The V gene lost 6 bases and the J gene lost 0 bases, with 12 bases spanning the gap. Looked up from germline, CDR1 is SNHLY and CDR2 is FYNNEI. CDR3 DNA sequence: TGTGCCAGCAGAAGACGGCCGAGCTCCTACGAGCAGTACTTC. Translated: CASRRRPSSYEQYF.

This clonotype was seen more than once but under ten times. V gene TRBV7-9 combines with J gene TRBJ2-1; possible D gene TRBD2, 6 bases. V was cut by 6 bases and J by 3 bases, with 18 bases left in between. The germline V gene encodes CDR1 SEHNR and CDR2 FQNEAQ (reference sequence). CDR3 length: 16 amino acids. Here the CDR3 reads CASRPIGGVGYNEQFF. DNA of the CDR3: TGTGCCAGCAGACCCATAGGAGGGGTCGGCTACAATGAGCAGTTCTTC.

This chain joins TRBV10-3 and TRBJ1-1; D not certain. Germline V lookup: CDR1 ENHRY, CDR2 SYGVKD. V was cut by 3 bases and J by 11 bases, with 13 bases left in between. This CDR3 contains 12 residues. The CDR3 sequence is CAISDMVEPAFF. In nucleotides, the CDR3 is TGTGCCATCAGTGATATGGTGGAACCGGCTTTCTTT.

The chain recombines TRBV4-1 with TRBJ1-5; D perhaps matches TRBD1 (6 bases). V lost 2 bases, J lost 2 bases, and 13 bases lay in between. The germline V gene encodes CDR1 MGHRA and CDR2 YSYEKL. The CDR3 contains 16 residues. CDR3 nucleotides: TGCGCCAGCAGCCAAAGGGCAGGGGCAGGCAATCAGCCCCAGCATTTT. It codes for CASSQRAGAGNQPQHF.

The chain couples TRBV20-1 to TRBJ1-5; unclear D gene. V was pared by 0 bases and J by 1 base, with 10 bases between. The CDR3 spans 15 residues. Germline V lookup: CDR1 DFQATT, CDR2 SNEGSKA (reference sequence). The CDR3, as DNA: TGCAGTGCTAGAGATCGTGTTAACAGCAATCAGCCCCAGCATTTT. Residues: CSARDRVNSNQPQHF.

This clonotype was found a few times. The gene calls are TRBV9 and TRBJ1-1, with a possible D match to TRBD1 (5 bases). The germline V gene has CDR1 SGDLS and CDR2 YYNGEE. The CDR3 runs 14 residues. Trimming removed 4 bases from V and 1 base from J, with 11 bases in between. This chain's CDR3 is CASSTGNGNTEAFF. DNA of the CDR3: TGTGCCAGCAGCACAGGAAACGGGAACACTGAAGCTTTCTTT.

This sequence joins TRBV12-3 or TRBV12-4 and TRBJ2-6; D tentatively reads TRBD1 or TRBD2 (5 bases each). V was clipped by 5 bases and J by 2 bases, with 13 bases between them. The CDR3 length is 16 residues. CDR3 loop: CASSIPQGPGANVLTF. The CDR3 DNA reads TGTGCCAGCAGTATACCGCAGGGACCTGGGGCCAACGTCCTGACTTTC.

The chain recombines TRBV7-3 with TRBJ2-5; 8 bases agree with TRBD2. Germline V gene sequence: CDR1 SGHTA, CDR2 FQGTGA. V lost 3 bases to trimming and J lost 5 bases; unmatched junction nucleotides: 14. The CDR3 extends over 17 amino acids. CDR3 sequence: CASSFSGMAPVRETQYF. The CDR3 DNA sequence: TGTGCCAGCAGCTTTAGCGGGATGGCACCAGTCCGCGAGACCCAGTACTTC.

This clonotype was observed a handful of times. The J gene is TRBJ2-1, the V gene TRBV4-2; tentatively, D is TRBD2 (5 bases). The length of the CDR3 is 17 residues. The V and J ends lost 0 bases and 0 bases respectively, with 12 bases between them. Germline lookup yields CDR1 LGHNA and CDR2 YNFKEQ. The CDR3 sequence is CASSQDMLAGSYNEQFF. The CDR3 DNA reads as TGTGCCAGCAGCCAAGATATGCTAGCTGGCTCCTACAATGAGCAGTTCTTC.

The chain links TRBV24-1 to TRBJ2-3; 12 bases align to TRBD1. J was trimmed by 8 bases and V by 4 bases; bases with no gene match: 6. CDR3 length: 15 residues. The germline CDR1 and CDR2 sequences are KGHDR and SFDVKD. The CDR3 loop is CATSEKGQGASTQYF. In DNA form, the CDR3 reads TGTGCCACCAGTGAAAAGGGACAGGGGGCGTCTACGCAGTATTTT.

V and J are TRBV25-1 and TRBJ2-5, with a weak D call TRBD2 (6 bases). The V gene's germline CDR1 is MGHDK and CDR2 SYGVNS. Trimming removed 3 bases at V and 4 bases at J, with 21 bases between. The CDR3 runs 17 residues. CDR3 amino acids: CASSDWALRGGGETQYF. The CDR3 coding sequence is TGTGCCAGCAGTGATTGGGCGTTGCGGGGAGGAGGAGAGACCCAGTACTTC. Full variable domain (rest looked up from reference TRBV25-1 and TRBJ2-5): EADIYQTPRYLVIGTGKKITLECSQTMGHDKMYWYQQDPGMELHLIHYSYGVNSTEKGDLSSESTVSRIRTEHFPLTLESARPSHTSQYLCASSDWALRGGGETQYFGPGTRLLVL.

The rearrangement joins TRBV20-1 to TRBJ2-7, with a weak D call TRBD2 (5 bases). This CDR3 has 18 amino acids. Germline loops: CDR1 DFQATT, CDR2 SNEGSKA (reference sequence). Trimming left V 0 bases short and J 2 bases short, with 23 bases between. The CDR3 spells CSARDQAGHGNGPYEQYF. In DNA, the CDR3 is TGCAGTGCTAGAGATCAAGCAGGTCACGGGAACGGCCCCTACGAGCAGTACTTC.

This CDR3 reads CASSLFDRVGEQYF. CDR3 nucleotide sequence: TGCGCCAGCAGCTTGTTTGATAGGGTTGGCGAGCAGTACTTC. V usage is TRBV5-1 and J usage is TRBJ2-7, with D uncertain. CDR1 is SGHRS and CDR2 is YFSETQ in the germline V gene. The CDR3 totals 14 residues. The V end was cut by 1 base, the J end by 6 bases, with 14 bases between.

This clonotype was observed a few times. The chain has TRBV18 and TRBJ2-3; 7 nucleotides match TRBD1. CDR3 length: 16 amino acids. V lost 3 bases to trimming and J lost 1 base; unmatched junction nucleotides: 7. Per germline, CDR1 KGHSH and CDR2 LQKENI. CDR3 nucleotides: TGTGCCAGCTCACCTCCGGTAGGGACAGGCACAGATACGCAGTATTTT. This gives the protein CASSPPVGTGTDTQYF. Supplemented by reference TRBV18 and TRBJ2-3, the full variable domain reads NAGVMQNPRHLVRRRGQEARLRCSPMKGHSHVYWYRQLPEEGLKFMVYLQKENIIDESGMPKERFSAEFPKEGPSILRIQQVVRGDSAAYFCASSPPVGTGTDTQYFGPGTRLTVL.